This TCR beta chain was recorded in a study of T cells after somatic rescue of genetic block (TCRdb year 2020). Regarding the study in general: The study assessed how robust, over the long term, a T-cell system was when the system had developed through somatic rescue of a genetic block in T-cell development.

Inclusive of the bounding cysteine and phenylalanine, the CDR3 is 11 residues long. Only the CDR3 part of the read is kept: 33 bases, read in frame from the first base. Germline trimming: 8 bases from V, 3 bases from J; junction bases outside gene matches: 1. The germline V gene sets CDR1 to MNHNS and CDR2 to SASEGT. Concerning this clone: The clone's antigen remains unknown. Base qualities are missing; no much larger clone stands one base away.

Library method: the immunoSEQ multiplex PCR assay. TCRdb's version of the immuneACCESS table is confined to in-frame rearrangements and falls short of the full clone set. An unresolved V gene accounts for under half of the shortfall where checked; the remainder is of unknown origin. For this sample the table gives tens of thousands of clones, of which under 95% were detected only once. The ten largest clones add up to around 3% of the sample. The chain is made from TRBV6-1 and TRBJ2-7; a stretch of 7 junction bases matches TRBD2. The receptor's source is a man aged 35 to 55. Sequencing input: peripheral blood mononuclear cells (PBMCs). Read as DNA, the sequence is TGTGCCAGCGGGGGGGGCTACGAGCAGTACTTC. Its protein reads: CASGGGYEQYF.